This T cell receptor (beta chain) comes out of a study of blood T cell repertoires in COVID-19. Turning to the study itself: Italy, Spain and the United States were the sources of the convalescent and acute COVID-19 samples. T cells, B-cell-depleted T cells, or PBMCs provided the cDNA or gDNA that served as material.

As processed by the authors: It was from reference gene primer amplification that nucleated cell counts were estimated. Profiling relied on immunoSEQ multiplex PCR, and the TCRdb table lists in-frame clones only, not all of them. V and J calls and clone size are copied from that table; D and trimming were computed from the DNA. The sample records 70,000 to 90,000 clones, about 88% being singletons. The CDR3 has 12 residues. Trimming took 8 bases from V and 4 from J, leaving 9 bases between them. CDR1 is MDHEN and CDR2 is SYDVKM in the germline V gene. The receptor comes from a man aged 55 to 70 with acute or convalescent COVID-19. Sequencing input: peripheral blood. This sequence joins TRBV28 and TRBJ1-5, with D tentatively TRBD1 (5 bases). The CDR3 sequence is CASGGSNQPQHF. The CDR3, as DNA: TGTGCCAGCGGGGGGTCAAATCAGCCCCAGCATTTT.